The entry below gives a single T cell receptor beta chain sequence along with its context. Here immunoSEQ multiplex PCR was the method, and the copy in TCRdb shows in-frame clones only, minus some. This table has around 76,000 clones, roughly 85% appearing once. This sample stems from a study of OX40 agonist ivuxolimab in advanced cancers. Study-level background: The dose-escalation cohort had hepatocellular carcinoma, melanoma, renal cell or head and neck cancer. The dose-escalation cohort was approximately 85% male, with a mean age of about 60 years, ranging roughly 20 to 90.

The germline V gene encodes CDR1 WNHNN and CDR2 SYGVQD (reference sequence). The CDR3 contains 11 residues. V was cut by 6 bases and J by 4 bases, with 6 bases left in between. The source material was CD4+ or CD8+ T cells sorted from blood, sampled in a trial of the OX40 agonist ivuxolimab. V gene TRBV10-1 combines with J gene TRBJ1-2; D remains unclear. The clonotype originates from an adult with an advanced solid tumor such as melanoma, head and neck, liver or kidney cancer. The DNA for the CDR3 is TGCGCCAGCAGCGCCTCCTATGGCTACACCTTC. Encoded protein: CASSASYGYTF.